This T cell receptor (beta chain) was identified in a study of beta chain features in type 1 diabetes. Study as a whole: Age, gender and cell yields were alike across patients and healthy donors. Under 110,000,000 sorted cells were examined across all samples.

Every bit of the isolated RNA underwent reverse transcription, so sequencing read expressed TCRB transcripts. Produced via immunoSEQ multiplex PCR; TCRdb's table is partial and in-frame only. The sample carries about 190,000 clones, 7% to 9% recorded once. The study, taken as a whole, reports: The study found moderately but significantly shorter TCRB CDR3s in all four CD4+ subsets of Type 1 diabetes patients. Overrepresentation of cells with high TCR expression could result from cDNA sequencing.

As to this clone: Its antigen remains unknown.

V trimming: 2 bases; J trimming: 1 base; junction bases outside the gene matches: 2. The CDR3 sequence is 15 residues long. Germline-derived CDR1 and CDR2 are MDHEN and SYDVKM. Markers CD45RO/CCR7/CD25/CD127/CD95/CD27 served to sort CD4+ naive, central memory, regulatory and stem cell-like memory cells. Sequencing was done on a sample of central memory CD4+ T cells from blood. This sequence originates from a young man with type 1 diabetes. The chain combines TRBV28 with TRBJ1-1, with 9 bases aligning to TRBD1. CDR3 protein: CASSLADRGNTEAFF. The CDR3 coding sequence is TGTGCCAGCAGTTTAGCGGACAGGGGGAACACTGAAGCTTTCTTT.